This T cell receptor (beta chain) was recovered during a study of T-cell reconstitution after alpha-beta-depleted transplantation in children. Study-level points and caveats: The origin of alpha-beta T cells about two months after transplant was reportedly several hundred expanded graft clones. Surviving recipient T cells and thymic progenitors accounted for the high day-60 TCRbeta diversity observed in some patients. T cells produced anew were the main source of T-cell counts and diversity one year after transplant.

A word on this clonotype: Its antigen is unidentified.

After removal of 6 bases from V and 4 bases from J, the junction contained 11 bases not matched to a gene. The V gene's germline CDR1 is DFQATT and CDR2 SNEGSKA (reference sequence). The CDR3 extends over 16 amino acids. The authors prepared the TCRbeta library with unique molecular identifiers. TCRdb re-called the PCR reads through MiXCR, storing one row per CDR3 protein. The sample carries 440,000 or so distinct CDR3 sequences, over 40% recorded once. J is TRBJ2-1 and V is TRBV20-1; 11 bases match TRBD2. This TCR derives from a girl aged 2 to 10 with aplastic anemia, due to receive a stem cell transplant. This material consisted of PBMCs, taken before TCRalphabeta/CD19-depleted stem cell transplant. The CDR3 region is CSALGLAGGAYNEQFF. As DNA, the CDR3 is TGCAGTGCGCTCGGGCTAGCGGGGGGCGCGTACAATGAGCAGTTCTTC.